The 20 T cell receptor beta chains in this list originate from one sample, sequenced in a study of CD8 T cells in Susac syndrome. Random hexamers primed reverse transcription of about 0.45 to 1 ug RNA. TCRdb used MiXCR to reprocess the immunoSEQ multiplex PCR reads, holding one entry per CDR3 protein. Of around 140,000 distinct CDR3 sequences in the sample, 75% to 90% were seen once. The specimen was CD8+ T cells from PBMCs. The origin of the receptors is a human donor with multiple sclerosis.

The genes are TRBV28 and TRBJ2-7; a weak D match, TRBD2 (6 bases). V lost 5 bases and J lost 6, with 23 bases in between. This CDR3 is 16 amino acids long. Germline values: CDR1 MDHEN, CDR2 SYDVKM. This CDR3 is CASSVRDDRFSGEQYF. CDR3 DNA sequence: TGTGCCAGCAGTGTCCGGGACGACCGCTTTAGCGGCGAGCAGTACTTC. The complete variable domain, with remaining parts taken from reference TRBV28 and TRBJ2-7, reads DVKVTQSSRYLVKRTGEKVFLECVQDMDHENMFWYRQDPGLGLRLIYFSYDVKMKEKGDIPEGYSVSREKKERFSLILESASTNQTSMYLCASSVRDDRFSGEQYFGPGTRLTVT.

This chain uses TRBV7-6 with TRBJ2-3; unclear D gene. With 1 base removed from V and 2 bases from J, the gap between germline ends came to 7 bases. CDR1 and CDR2 (germline): SGHVS, FNYEAQ. The CDR3 extends over 14 amino acids. DNA for the CDR3: TGTGCCAGCAGCTTAGGCGGAAACACAGATACGCAGTATTTT. Its protein product is CASSLGGNTDTQYF.

This chain's CDR3 is CASSLGYRNSDTQYF. The DNA of the CDR3 is TGCGCCAGCAGCTTGGGATACAGGAACTCAGATACGCAGTATTTT. J is TRBJ2-3 and V is TRBV5-1; D is possibly TRBD1 (5 bases). From germline, CDR1 is SGHRS and CDR2 YFSETQ. The CDR3 covers 15 residues. Trimming took 0 bases from V and 4 from J, leaving 12 bases between them. Drawing the rest from reference TRBV5-1 and TRBJ2-3, the complete variable domain is KAGVTQTPRYLIKTRGQQVTLSCSPISGHRSVSWYQQTPGQGLQFLFEYFSETQRNKGNFPGRFSGRQFSNSRSEMNVSTLELGDSALYLCASSLGYRNSDTQYFGPGTRLTVL.

The rearrangement joins TRBV10-3 to TRBJ2-2, with 7 bases identical to TRBD1. V gave up 8 bases and J gave up 1 base; unmatched junction bases: 4. Per germline, CDR1 ENHRY and CDR2 SYGVKD. This CDR3 has 14 amino acids. CDR3 coding DNA: TGTGCCATCTCTGCAGGGGGGAACACCGGGGAGCTGTTTTTT. It yields the protein CAISAGGNTGELFF.

The CDR3 loop is CASSPTSGRRDTQYF. The CDR3 nucleotides are TGCGCCAGCAGCCCTACTAGCGGGAGGCGGGATACGCAGTATTTT. This chain joins TRBV5-1 and TRBJ2-3; 12 bases line up with TRBD2. The CDR3 runs 15 residues. J gave up 6 bases and V 4 bases, and 6 bases lay outside the gene matches. Per the germline V gene, CDR1 is SGHRS and CDR2 is YFSETQ.

The gene calls are TRBV3-1 and TRBJ2-1; D perhaps matches TRBD2 (6 bases). Germline CDR1 reads LGHDT; CDR2 reads YNNKEL (reference sequence). Trimming stripped 0 bases from V and 4 bases from J, with 10 bases between. This CDR3 contains 15 residues. CDR3 residues: CASSQDWGEYNEQFF. In DNA form, the CDR3 reads TGTGCCAGCAGCCAAGATTGGGGGGAGTACAATGAGCAGTTCTTC.

V usage is TRBV3-1 and J usage is TRBJ2-3; D unresolved. This CDR3 contains 14 residues. Trimming left V 3 bases short and J 2 bases short, with 9 bases between. In germline, CDR1 is LGHDT, CDR2 YNNKEL (reference sequence). CDR3 in DNA: TGTGCCAGCAGCCATTGGGAACTCACAGATACGCAGTATTTT. Its protein is CASSHWELTDTQYF.

The chain couples TRBV12-5 to TRBJ2-1; no clear D. The CDR3 has 17 amino acids. Trimming removed 2 bases at V and 4 bases at J, with 18 bases between. Per the germline V gene, CDR1 is LGHNT and CDR2 is FRNRAP. CDR3 sequence reads: CASGLFAAASLYNEQFF. The CDR3 DNA reads TGTGCTAGTGGTTTGTTCGCGGCGGCGTCCTTGTACAATGAGCAGTTCTTC. Variable domain in full (rest from reference TRBV12-5 and TRBJ2-1): DARVTQTPRHKVTEMGQEVTMRCQPILGHNTVFWYRQTMMQGLELLAYFRNRAPLDDSGMPKDRFSAEMPDATLATLKIQPSEPRDSAVYFCASGLFAAASLYNEQFFGPGTRLTVL.

The V gene is TRBV28, the J gene TRBJ2-5; 10 bases are shared with TRBD1. Trimming removed 6 bases from V and 4 bases from J; junction bases left unmatched: 17. This CDR3 has 18 residues. The germline gives CDR1 MDHEN, CDR2 SYDVKM. The CDR3 loop is CASSSSNRDRGGGETQYF. CDR3 in DNA: TGTGCCAGCAGCTCCTCAAACCGGGACAGGGGAGGCGGAGAGACCCAGTACTTC.

This chain links TRBV2 with TRBJ1-2, with D unclear. This CDR3 is 15 amino acids long. The V and J ends lost 3 bases and 8 bases respectively, with 19 bases between them. Germline CDR1 reads SNHLY; CDR2 reads FYNNEI. CDR3: CASSDPRNLQDGYTF. The CDR3 DNA reads TGTGCCAGCAGTGATCCGAGAAACCTTCAGGACGGCTACACCTTC. Full variable domain (remainder filled in from reference TRBV2 and TRBJ1-2): EPEVTQTPSHQVTQMGQEVILRCVPISNHLYFYWYRQILGQKVEFLVSFYNNEISEKSEIFDDQFSVERPDGSNFTLKIRSTKLEDSAMYFCASSDPRNLQDGYTFGSGTRLTVV.

This clonotype was recorded a few times. The chain links TRBV5-5 to TRBJ1-1; tentatively, D is TRBD1 (5 bases). The CDR3 is 11 amino acids. With 8 bases removed from V and 3 bases from J, the gap between germline ends came to 8 bases. Germline loops: CDR1 SGHKS, CDR2 YYEKEE (reference sequence). The DNA of the CDR3 is TGTGCCAGTGAAGGGGACACTGAAGCTTTCTTT. The encoded protein is CASEGDTEAFF. The complete variable domain, with remaining parts taken from reference TRBV5-5 and TRBJ1-1, reads DAGVTQSPTHLIKTRGQQVTLRCSPISGHKSVSWYQQVLGQGPQFIFQYYEKEERGRGNFPDRFSARQFPNYSSELNVNALLLGDSALYLCASEGDTEAFFGQGTRLTVV.

This clonotype has more than one count but fewer than ten. The genes are TRBV23-1 and TRBJ1-2; possibly TRBD1 for D (6 bases). TRBV23-1 is treated as an ORF (open reading frame) with a function not yet certain. The length of the CDR3 is 13 residues. Trimming removed 7 bases from V and 6 bases from J, with 15 bases in between. CDR3 in amino acids: CASNRTERHGYTF. CDR3 DNA: TGCGCCAGCAACCGGACAGAGAGACATGGCTACACCTTC.

This rearrangement joins TRBV27 to TRBJ2-7, with D perhaps given as TRBD1 or TRBD2 (6 bases each). Per germline, CDR1 MNHEY and CDR2 SMNVEV (reference sequence). Trimming took 3 bases from V and 7 from J, leaving 19 bases between them. There are 15 residues in the CDR3. The CDR3 sequence is CASSLVRGAADEQYF. In DNA form, the CDR3 reads TGTGCCAGCAGTTTGGTGAGGGGGGCCGCGGATGAGCAGTACTTC.

This clonotype was observed a few times. V gene TRBV7-9 combines with J gene TRBJ1-5; no definite D call. Per germline, CDR1 SEHNR and CDR2 FQNEAQ (reference sequence). The ends were cut back, 8 bases at V and 5 bases at J, with 10 bases in the middle. The CDR3 is made up of 12 amino acids. CDR3: CASALGDQPQHF. CDR3 in DNA: TGTGCCAGCGCCCTTGGAGATCAGCCCCAGCATTTT.

V usage is TRBV6-2 or TRBV6-3 and J usage is TRBJ2-7; maybe TRBD2 (5 bases). Trimming removed 2 bases at V and 1 base at J, with 15 bases between. The CDR3 has 16 amino acids. Germline-derived CDR1 and CDR2 are MNHEY and SVGEGT. Here the CDR3 reads CASSYHRSGVSYEQYF. In DNA, the CDR3 is TGTGCCAGCAGTTACCACCGAAGCGGTGTATCCTACGAGCAGTACTTC.

The chain employs TRBV7-9 and TRBJ1-4; 7 bases are shared with TRBD1. CDR1 and CDR2 (germline): SEHNR, FQNEAQ (reference sequence). V gave up 5 bases and J gave up 5 bases; unmatched junction bases: 5. The CDR3 is 14 residues long. The CDR3 bases are TGTGCCAGCAGCCCAGGGACAGAAAATGAAAAACTGTTTTTT. The encoded protein is CASSPGTENEKLFF. Complete variable domain (other parts from reference TRBV7-9 and TRBJ1-4): DTGVSQNPRHKITKRGQNVTFRCDPISEHNRLYWYRQTLGQGPEFLTYFQNEAQLEKSRLLSDRFSAERPKGSFSTLEIQRTEQGDSAMYLCASSPGTENEKLFFGSGTQLSVL.

This clonotype was seen a handful of times. The J gene is TRBJ2-5, the V gene TRBV4-1, with D unclear. The V gene's germline CDR1 is MGHRA and CDR2 YSYEKL. Trimming cost V 0 bases and J 2 bases, with 10 bases left between them. CDR3 length equals 15 residues. CDR3 in DNA: TGCGCCAGCAGCCAAGATCGGTATAGGCAAGAGACCCAGTACTTC. Translated: CASSQDRYRQETQYF.

A few counts support this clonotype. The chain is built from TRBV5-6 and TRBJ2-7, with D perhaps given as TRBD1 or TRBD2 (5 bases each). CDR1 is SGHDT and CDR2 is YYEEEE in the germline V gene. The CDR3 spans 14 residues. Trimming pared 3 bases from V and 5 bases from J, leaving 15 bases between. CDR3 nucleotides: TGTGCCAGCAGCTACGGGACGCCATCCCACGAGCAGTACTTC. Residues: CASSYGTPSHEQYF.

This chain links TRBV12-3 or TRBV12-4 with TRBJ1-5, with D possibly TRBD1 on 5 matching bases. Trimming removed 6 bases at V and 9 bases at J, with 12 bases between. CDR3 length: 12 residues. The CDR3 DNA reads TGTGCCAGCAGATTTGGGGGTGGGCCCCAGCATTTT. Protein product: CASRFGGGPQHF.

The genes are TRBV4-3 and TRBJ1-1, with D unclear. Germline assignment: CDR1 LGHNA and CDR2 YSLEER. The length of the CDR3 is 15 residues. The V end lost 0 bases, the J end lost 6 bases, and 14 bases lay between the germline ends. CDR3 sequence reads: CASSQDPGNSPEAFF. In DNA form, the CDR3 reads TGCGCCAGCAGCCAAGACCCGGGGAACTCCCCTGAAGCTTTCTTT.